The present entry profiles one T cell receptor (beta chain) with its context. Its antigen remains unidentified. This sample was included in a study of T cells in localized non-small cell lung cancer. General study results and limits: In adjacent lung appeared a median around 56 of the top 100 tumor clones. Analysis by sequencing included only one tumor region, so heterogeneity remains possible. Uninvolved neighboring lung showed the greatest T cell clonality, exceeding tumor. The study linked higher blood T cell density to longer overall survival.

Per germline, CDR1 MDHEN and CDR2 SYDVKM. The CDR3 totals 15 residues. V shed 7 bases and J shed 3 bases, with 16 bases lying between them. Produced via immunoSEQ multiplex PCR; TCRdb's table is partial and in-frame only. The sample contains around 67,000 clones, 85% to 90% of which appear only once. The chain uses TRBV28 and TRBJ1-5; D call uncertain. This TCR derives from a woman between 35 and 75 years old with stage I lung adenocarcinoma. The sample here was peripheral blood, taken before any cancer treatment. CDR3: CASTDEFWANQPQHF. The CDR3 coding sequence is TGTGCCAGCACCGATGAGTTCTGGGCCAATCAGCCCCAGCATTTT.